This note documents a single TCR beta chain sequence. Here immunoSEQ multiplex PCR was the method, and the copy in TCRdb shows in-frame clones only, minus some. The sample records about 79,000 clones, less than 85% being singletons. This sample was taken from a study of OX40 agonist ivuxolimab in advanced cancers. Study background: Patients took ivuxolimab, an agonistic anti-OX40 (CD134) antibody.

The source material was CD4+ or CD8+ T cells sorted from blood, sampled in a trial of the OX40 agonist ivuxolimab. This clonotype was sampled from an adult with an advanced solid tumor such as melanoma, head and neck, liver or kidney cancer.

The CDR3 sequence: CASSASDRVGAFF. Written as DNA, the CDR3 is TGTGCCAGCAGCGCCTCCGACAGGGTTGGAGCTTTCTTT. The gene calls are TRBV7-2 and TRBJ1-1; 7 bases line up with TRBD1. CDR1 is SGHTA, CDR2 FQGNSA, per germline. Trimming at V came to 5 bases and at J to 10 bases, leaving 10 bases not matched to a gene. This CDR3 spans 13 amino acids.